These 24 T cell receptor beta chains came from one sample sequenced in a study of neurological immune-mediated disorders. TCRdb reanalysed the 5' RACE reads using MiXCR and keeps one entry per CDR3 protein. The table shows roughly 89,000 distinct CDR3 sequences, with about 2.5% occurring only once. The specimen sequenced was PBMCs. The receptors originated from a woman aged 25 to 39 with multiple sclerosis.

This clonotype occurred many times. CDR3 DNA sequence: TGTGCCAGCAGCTTAGATACAGCGGACAATGAGCAGTTCTTC. It codes for CASSLDTADNEQFF. This rearrangement joins TRBV11-2 to TRBJ2-1, with D perhaps TRBD2 (5 bases). Germline-derived CDR1 and CDR2 are SGHAT and FQNNGV. This CDR3 region has 14 residues. The V end was cut by 0 bases, the J end by 5 bases, with 8 bases between.

This clonotype was observed at least ten times. The chain is built from TRBV7-2 and TRBJ2-3, with 11 bases fitting TRBD1. Germline V gene data show CDR1 as SGHTA and CDR2 as FQGNSA. The CDR3 sequence is 15 residues long. The V and J ends lost 5 bases and 3 bases, in that order; junction bases with no gene match: 4. This CDR3 reads CASSAGQGGTDTQYF. The CDR3 bases are TGTGCCAGCAGCGCGGGACAGGGGGGAACAGATACGCAGTATTTT.

This clonotype was picked up many times. This sequence joins TRBV29-1 and TRBJ2-3; D is unclear. The V end lost 4 bases, the J end lost 5 bases, and 16 bases lay between the germline ends. CDR3 length: 14 residues. The germline V gene encodes CDR1 SQVTM and CDR2 ANQGSEA. CDR3 amino acids: CSVVELDEVDTQYF. In DNA, the CDR3 is TGCAGCGTTGTCGAGCTAGATGAGGTAGATACGCAGTATTTT.

This clonotype was detected ten times or more. The genes are TRBV7-2 and TRBJ2-3; the match to TRBD2 covers 7 bases. The CDR3 contains 15 residues. The ends lost 9 bases at V and 1 base at J; junction bases unmatched: 10. Germline-derived CDR1 and CDR2 are SGHTA and FQGNSA. The CDR3: CASALAEARTDTQYF. The CDR3 region has the DNA TGTGCCAGTGCCCTAGCGGAGGCGCGCACAGATACGCAGTATTTT.

In this sample, this clonotype turned up a few times. The J gene is TRBJ2-1, the V gene TRBV11-2; D gene unclear. Trimming left V 1 base short and J 2 bases short, with 9 bases between. The CDR3 length is 15 residues. Germline CDR1 is SGHAT and CDR2 is FQNNGV. For the CDR3, the DNA is TGTGCCAGCAGCTTAGTCGGCTTTCCCTACAATGAGCAGTTCTTC. Its translation is CASSLVGFPYNEQFF.

The sample holds many counts of this clonotype. This rearrangement joins TRBV20-1 to TRBJ2-2, with D uncertain. This CDR3 comprises 13 residues. CDR1 is DFQATT and CDR2 is SNEGSKA in the germline V gene (reference sequence). The germline V and J ends were trimmed by 1 base and 1 base, with 4 bases remaining between them. CDR3 bases: TGCAGTGCTAGAGGACAGAACACCGGGGAGCTGTTTTTT. Its protein is CSARGQNTGELFF.

This clonotype came up a few times. A much larger clone lies a single base off, so this may be a read error. The chain is built from TRBV7-8 and TRBJ2-7, with a weak D call TRBD1 (6 bases). V lost 3 bases, J lost 2 bases, and 20 bases lay in between. Germline lookup yields CDR1 SGHVS and CDR2 FQNEAQ. This CDR3 spans 17 amino acids. Here the CDR3 reads CASSFGAHRQDPYEQYF. DNA of the CDR3: TGTGCCAGCAGCTTTGGCGCTCACCGACAGGACCCCTACGAGCAGTACTTC.

A remark on this clonotype: A much larger clone differs by one base, so this may be a read error. Given the absence of the conserved phenylalanine or tryptophan at the CDR3 end, a read error is likely. The DNA is left out, because the CDR3 cannot be placed on it with certainty; the CDR3 is given as TCRdb lists it. The chain uses TRBV7-9 and TRBJ1-2. The CDR3 contains 11 residues when both ends are counted. Germline values: CDR1 SEHNR, CDR2 FQNEAQ (reference sequence). The CDR3 sequence: CAARSDHGYTC.

This clonotype was recorded many times. The chain joins TRBV29-1 to TRBJ1-2; D perhaps matches TRBD1 (6 bases). The germline V and J ends were trimmed by 4 bases and 5 bases, with 11 bases remaining between them. Germline CDR1 and CDR2: SQVTM and ANQGSEA. The CDR3 runs 12 residues. The DNA for the CDR3 is TGCAGCGTTGGGACAGTTATTTATGGCTACACCTTC. Translation gives CSVGTVIYGYTF.

At least ten counts were recorded for this clonotype. This chain joins TRBV7-2 and TRBJ2-1; TRBD1 is a possible D gene (6 bases). The CDR3 is 17 amino acids. V dropped 3 bases and J dropped 0 bases, with 15 bases sitting between them. CDR1 is SGHTA and CDR2 is FQGNSA in the germline V gene. The CDR3 reads CASSFSGTPSSYNEQFF. In DNA, the CDR3 is TGTGCCAGCAGCTTCTCCGGGACACCGAGCTCCTACAATGAGCAGTTCTTC.

This clonotype came up many times. The chain couples TRBV29-1 to TRBJ2-1, with D unclear. V gave up 4 bases and J gave up 6 bases, with 13 bases separating them. The CDR3 has 13 residues. The germline gives CDR1 SQVTM, CDR2 ANQGSEA. The CDR3 DNA reads as TGCAGCGTTGGGACGTTTAATCCCAATGAGCAGTTCTTC. Amino acids: CSVGTFNPNEQFF.

This clonotype appeared many times. The chain uses TRBV5-4 and TRBJ2-1; 7 nucleotides match TRBD2. The trim removed 4 bases at V and 6 bases at J, leaving 16 bases unmatched. The CDR3 covers 17 residues. In germline, CDR1 is SGHNT, CDR2 YYREEE (reference sequence). CDR3 sequence: CASSAGGSGILSNEQFF. The CDR3 DNA reads as TGTGCCAGCAGCGCTGGCGGGAGCGGAATCCTCAGCAATGAGCAGTTCTTC.

This clonotype has at least ten counts. V usage is TRBV10-3 and J usage is TRBJ2-5; TRBD2 matches at 10 bases. The V segment lost 10 bases and the J segment 2 bases; nucleotides outside the gene matches: 10. This CDR3 comprises 15 residues. Germline-derived CDR1 and CDR2 are ENHRY and SYGVKD. The CDR3 spells CATSGTSDDQETQYF. The CDR3 bases are TGTGCCACCAGCGGGACTAGCGACGATCAAGAGACCCAGTACTTC.

This clonotype was seen ten or more times. The V gene is TRBV27, the J gene TRBJ2-7, with 8 bases identical to TRBD2. Germline V gene sequence: CDR1 MNHEY, CDR2 SMNVEV (reference sequence). After removal of 5 bases from V and 3 bases from J, the junction contained 6 bases not matched to a gene. The CDR3 runs to 14 residues. This CDR3 reads CASSPAGAHYEQYF. The CDR3, as DNA: TGTGCCAGCAGTCCAGCGGGGGCGCACTACGAGCAGTACTTC.

This clonotype was detected many times. This rearrangement joins TRBV20-1 to TRBJ2-3; possible D gene TRBD2, 6 bases. V lost 3 bases and J 0 bases, leaving 28 bases between the germline ends. The CDR3 sequence is 20 residues long. Germline V gives CDR1 DFQATT, CDR2 SNEGSKA (reference sequence). The CDR3 here is CSASPRSQTPPGTSTDTQYF. In DNA form, the CDR3 reads TGCAGTGCTAGTCCACGCAGTCAAACCCCGCCGGGGACTAGCACAGATACGCAGTATTTT.

This clonotype came up many times. The chain employs TRBV2 and TRBJ1-1; no clear D gene. With 0 bases removed from V and 10 bases from J, the gap between germline ends came to 9 bases. Per the germline V gene, CDR1 is SNHLY and CDR2 is FYNNEI. CDR3 size: 12 residues. CDR3: CASSEARGRAFF. The CDR3 nucleotides are TGTGCCAGCAGTGAAGCGCGTGGTAGAGCTTTCTTT.

This clonotype was found many times. The chain carries TRBV11-2 and TRBJ2-6; D gene unclear. The V gene's germline CDR1 is SGHAT and CDR2 FQNNGV. V was pared by 5 bases and J by 0 bases, with 11 bases between. CDR3 length equals 16 residues. CDR3 bases: TGTGCCAGCAGCCCTCAATCCGTCTCTGGGGCCAACGTCCTGACTTTC. Amino acid sequence: CASSPQSVSGANVLTF.

This clonotype came up many times. V usage is TRBV20-1 and J usage is TRBJ2-5; D is undetermined. Trimming shortened V by 4 bases and J by 3 bases, and 15 bases separated the two germline ends. CDR1 DFQATT and CDR2 SNEGSKA come from the germline V gene (reference sequence). CDR3 length equals 14 residues. The CDR3 region is CSAKYEPPEETQYF. The CDR3 DNA reads as TGCAGTGCTAAATACGAGCCCCCCGAAGAGACCCAGTACTTC.

In this sample, this clonotype turned up many times. The chain recombines TRBV27 with TRBJ1-5, with D tentatively TRBD1 (5 bases). CDR1 and CDR2 from the germline V gene are MNHEY and SMNVEV (reference sequence). The CDR3 contains 17 residues. Trimming took off 0 bases at V and 6 bases at J, with 18 bases between the two ends. The CDR3 region is CASSLSGLIRSSQPQHF. The DNA of the CDR3 is TGTGCCAGCAGTTTATCGGGGCTTATTCGCAGTTCTCAGCCCCAGCATTTT.

This clonotype was detected many times. This chain joins TRBV5-1 and TRBJ1-1; the D is unclear. The CDR3 loop spans 14 amino acids. V lost 2 bases to trimming and J lost 4 bases, with 12 bases between them. In germline, CDR1 is SGHRS, CDR2 YFSETQ. The CDR3 coding sequence is TGCGCCAGCAGCTTATCGGGTCTTAGCACTGAAGCTTTCTTT. Amino acids: CASSLSGLSTEAFF.

This clonotype was recorded at least ten times. The gene calls are TRBV5-1 and TRBJ2-7, with 7 bases that match TRBD2. The CDR3 extends over 16 amino acids. Unmatched junction bases numbered 12, after V lost 2 bases and J lost 4 bases. The germline gives CDR1 SGHRS, CDR2 YFSETQ. CDR3 DNA: TGCGCCAGCAGCTTAGGGGAGGGCAGTAACCTGTACGAGCAGTACTTC. Translation: CASSLGEGSNLYEQYF.

The sample holds many counts of this clonotype. The rearrangement links TRBV4-3 to TRBJ1-1; no clear D. Germline CDR1 LGHNA, CDR2 YSLEER. The CDR3 covers 15 residues. Trimming removed 1 base from V and 1 base from J, with 10 bases in between. CDR3 sequence (DNA): TGCGCCAGCAGCCAAGGGAGGGCAGGGAACACTGAAGCTTTCTTT. Its translation is CASSQGRAGNTEAFF.

This clonotype has only a few counts. A much more abundant neighbour one base away suggests this may be a read error. V usage is TRBV27 and J usage is TRBJ2-1, with D hard to call. In germline, CDR1 is MNHEY, CDR2 SMNVEV (reference sequence). The CDR3 consists of 13 residues. Trimming pared 7 bases from V and 3 bases from J, leaving 10 bases between. The DNA of the CDR3 is TGTGCCAGCAAAGGGCACTACTACAATGAGCAGTTCTTC. Translated: CASKGHYYNEQFF.

This clonotype was counted many times. The chain combines TRBV20-1 with TRBJ2-1; 12 nucleotides agree with TRBD2. The ends lost 3 bases at V and 6 bases at J; junction bases unmatched: 9. The CDR3 is made up of 16 amino acids. CDR1 is DFQATT and CDR2 is SNEGSKA in the germline V gene (reference sequence). The CDR3 nucleotides read TGCAGTGCTAGGGGCCGAGGACTAGCGGGGCCCAATGAGCAGTTCTTC. Its protein product is CSARGRGLAGPNEQFF.